This entry lists 18 T cell receptor beta chains sequenced from one sample in a study of PD-1 blockade in classical Hodgkin lymphoma. Time point given: cycle 4 day 1 (C4D1), after less than seven weeks of nivolumab. Autologous stem cell transplantation was followed by relapse in every patient, and brentuximab vedotin exposure varied. Sequenced by immunoSEQ multiplex PCR; TCRdb stores in-frame clones only, minus some. Of approximately 61,000 clones in the sample, 70% to 90% were seen once. Specimen: peripheral blood mononuclear cells (PBMCs), collected before the fourth cycle of nivolumab. The receptors come from a human donor with classical Hodgkin lymphoma.

This rearrangement joins TRBV5-4 to TRBJ1-2, with D perhaps matching TRBD1 (5 bases). CDR3 size: 15 residues. Germline V gives CDR1 SGHNT, CDR2 YYREEE (reference sequence). Trimming stripped 3 bases from V and 10 bases from J, with 22 bases between. The CDR3 region has the DNA TGTGCCAGCAGCTCCTTTAGCAGGGCCAGACAACACTACACCTTC. Protein: CASSSFSRARQHYTF.

This rearrangement joins TRBV6-1 to TRBJ2-5; D is undetermined. Deletions cut 4 bases from V and 4 bases from J, with 10 bases between. The CDR3 runs to 13 residues. Germline V gene sequence: CDR1 MNHNS, CDR2 SASEGT. In nucleotides, the CDR3 is TGTGCCAGCAGTGGGACCCCAGGAGAGACCCAGTACTTC. Its translation: CASSGTPGETQYF.

V and J are TRBV5-6 and TRBJ2-7; D is uncertain. The V and J ends lost 0 bases and 4 bases respectively, with 2 bases between them. The CDR3 contains 11 residues. CDR1 and CDR2 (germline): SGHDT, YYEEEE. The CDR3 DNA reads TGTGCCAGCAGCTTGGGGTACGAGCAGTACTTC. Amino acids: CASSLGYEQYF.

The rearrangement links TRBV27 to TRBJ1-4, with 8 positions matching TRBD1. The CDR3 sequence is 14 residues long. Trimming took 11 bases from V and 7 from J; bases not matched to a gene: 12. Germline V gives CDR1 MNHEY, CDR2 SMNVEV (reference sequence). CDR3 loop: CAAGPDRVPEKLFF. The CDR3 DNA sequence: TGTGCCGCGGGCCCGGACAGGGTCCCTGAAAAACTGTTTTTT.

The V call is TRBV6-6, the J call TRBJ1-5, with 10 bases fitting TRBD1. CDR3 size: 16 residues. V lost 4 bases, J lost 0 bases, and 3 bases stayed unmatched. Germline loops: CDR1 MNHNY, CDR2 SVGAGI (reference sequence). The CDR3: CASSWGQGTSNQPQHF. CDR3 sequence (DNA): TGTGCCAGCAGTTGGGGACAGGGGACTAGCAATCAGCCCCAGCATTTT.

The V gene is TRBV7-9, the J gene TRBJ2-2; D is ambiguous. V lost 1 base and J 6 bases, leaving 9 bases between the germline ends. This CDR3 comprises 14 residues. Looked up from germline, CDR1 is SEHNR and CDR2 is FQNEAQ (reference sequence). CDR3 bases: TGTGCCAGCAGCTTAGACGTTAATGCCGGGGAGCTGTTTTTT. Amino acids: CASSLDVNAGELFF.

This clone has only one observation. The CDR3: CASSLGGDVGTDTQYF. The CDR3 DNA follows: TGCGCCAGCAGCTTGGGTGGGGATGTTGGCACAGATACGCAGTATTTT. The chain is built from TRBV5-1 and TRBJ2-3; unclear D gene. Germline lookup yields CDR1 SGHRS and CDR2 YFSETQ. The CDR3 length is 16 residues. The ends were cut back, 0 bases at V and 1 base at J, with 12 bases in the middle.

The rearrangement links TRBV5-1 to TRBJ1-6; no clear D. Per the germline V gene, CDR1 is SGHRS and CDR2 is YFSETQ. This CDR3 has 14 amino acids. Between the trimmed V and J ends, which lost 0 bases and 12 bases, there was a span of 13 bases. CDR3 protein: CASSLGLPGVPLHF. Here the CDR3 DNA reads TGCGCCAGCAGCTTGGGCCTTCCAGGTGTACCCCTCCACTTT.

The chain links TRBV10-3 to TRBJ2-7; D is unresolved. CDR1 and CDR2 from the germline V gene are ENHRY and SYGVKD. Between the trimmed V and J ends, which lost 0 bases and 1 base, there was a span of 7 bases. This CDR3 has 14 residues. CDR3 sequence reads: CAISESSISYEQYF. The CDR3 nucleotides read TGTGCCATCAGTGAGTCAAGCATTTCCTACGAGCAGTACTTC.

The chain is built from TRBV5-1 and TRBJ1-1, with D unclear. This CDR3 comprises 14 residues. Germline CDR1 SGHRS, CDR2 YFSETQ. V was clipped by 1 base and J by 1 base, with 8 bases between them. CDR3 sequence reads: CASSLSAQNTEAFF. Written as DNA, the CDR3 is TGCGCCAGCAGCTTGTCCGCACAGAACACTGAAGCTTTCTTT.

This sequence joins TRBV7-9 and TRBJ2-5, with a weak D call TRBD2 (7 bases). Between the trimmed V and J ends, which lost 5 bases and 5 bases, there was a span of 15 bases. Germline loops: CDR1 SEHNR, CDR2 FQNEAQ (reference sequence). The CDR3 spans 14 residues. This CDR3 reads CASSPGGGVETQYF. The CDR3 nucleotides are TGTGCCAGCAGCCCGGGGGGCGGGGTCGAGACCCAGTACTTC.

V gene TRBV25-1 combines with J gene TRBJ2-2; D might be TRBD1 or TRBD2, each matching 5 bases. The CDR3 contains 14 residues. CDR1 MGHDK and CDR2 SYGVNS come from the germline V gene. V was clipped by 4 bases and J by 8 bases, with 14 bases between them. CDR3 sequence: CASSGVGARGELFF. CDR3 in DNA: TGTGCCAGCAGTGGGGTCGGGGCGCGGGGGGAGCTGTTTTTT.

The chain has TRBV5-1 and TRBJ1-5; 9 bases fit TRBD1. Per the germline V gene, CDR1 is SGHRS and CDR2 is YFSETQ. The ends lost 3 bases at V and 4 bases at J; junction bases unmatched: 2. This CDR3 contains 14 residues. This CDR3 is CASSSGQGNQPQHF. The CDR3 DNA reads as TGCGCCAGCAGCTCCGGACAGGGGAATCAGCCCCAGCATTTT.

DNA for the CDR3: TGTGCCAGCAGACGGACTAGCGGGGGGTTAGGGGATACGCAGTATTTT. Its protein product is CASRRTSGGLGDTQYF. V and J are TRBV4-2 and TRBJ2-3, with TRBD2 matching 14 bases. V lost 6 bases to trimming and J lost 6 bases; unmatched junction nucleotides: 8. The CDR3 consists of 16 residues. Per germline, CDR1 LGHNA and CDR2 YNFKEQ.

For this clone: This CDR3 is also generated by other DNA sequences in the sample. J is TRBJ2-3 and V is TRBV5-1; no reliable D call. The CDR3 is made up of 15 amino acids. Per germline, CDR1 SGHRS and CDR2 YFSETQ. Trimming stripped 0 bases from V and 2 bases from J, with 10 bases between. The CDR3 loop reads CASSLVPTSTDTQYF. As DNA, the CDR3 is TGCGCCAGCAGCTTGGTGCCTACCTCCACAGATACGCAGTATTTT.

This clone came up once. This chain's CDR3 is CASRGDGTREAFF. The CDR3 nucleotides are TGTGCCAGCAGGGGGGACGGCACGCGGGAGGCTTTCTTT. The rearrangement links TRBV6-4 to TRBJ1-1; D is perhaps TRBD1 (5 bases). The CDR3 covers 13 residues. Trimming pared 6 bases from V and 11 bases from J, leaving 19 bases between. Per the germline V gene, CDR1 is MRHNA and CDR2 is SNTAGT.

This clone appeared once. The CDR3 sequence: CASSLAMQPQHF. The CDR3 DNA reads TGTGCCAGCAGCTTAGCTATGCAGCCCCAGCATTTT. The genes are TRBV7-9 and TRBJ1-5; D not certain. This CDR3 contains 12 residues. V was clipped by 0 bases and J by 7 bases, with 4 bases between them. The germline CDR1 and CDR2 sequences are SEHNR and FQNEAQ (reference sequence).

This rearrangement joins TRBV6-6 to TRBJ2-1, with a possible D match to TRBD2 (6 bases). In germline, CDR1 is MNHNY, CDR2 SVGAGI (reference sequence). Trimming cost V 6 bases and J 15 bases, with 21 bases left between them. The CDR3 has 13 amino acids. CDR3 residues: CASSTGTPDVGFF. DNA of the CDR3: TGTGCCAGCAGCACCGGGACTCCCGATGTGGGGTTCTTC.